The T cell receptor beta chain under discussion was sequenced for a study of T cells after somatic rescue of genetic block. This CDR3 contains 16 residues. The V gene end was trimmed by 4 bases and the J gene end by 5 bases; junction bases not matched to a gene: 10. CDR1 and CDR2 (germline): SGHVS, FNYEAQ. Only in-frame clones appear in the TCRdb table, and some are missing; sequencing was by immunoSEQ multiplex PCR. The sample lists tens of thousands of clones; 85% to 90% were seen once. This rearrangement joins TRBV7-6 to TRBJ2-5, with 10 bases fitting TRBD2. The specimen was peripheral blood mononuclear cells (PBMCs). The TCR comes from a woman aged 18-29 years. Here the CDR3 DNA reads TGTGCCAGCAGCTCCAGACTAGCGGGCCGAGGGGAGACCCAGTACTTC. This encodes CASSSRLAGRGETQYF.